Listed here are 5 T cell receptor beta chains from one sample, sequenced in a study of blood T cell repertoires in COVID-19. Assay used: immunoSEQ multiplex PCR; TCRdb lists only in-frame clones, some missing. This repertoire shows roughly 59,000 clones, around 73% found once; its top ten account for over 9.5%. What was sequenced was peripheral blood. Every receptor here comes from a man older than 75 with acute or convalescent COVID-19.

This sequence joins TRBV7-3 and TRBJ2-1; 7 bases line up with TRBD2. This CDR3 has 16 residues. V trimming: 5 bases; J trimming: 8 bases; junction bases outside the gene matches: 15. Germline CDR1 is SGHTA and CDR2 is FQGTGA. The CDR3 region is CASSPHAGTGRDEQFF. The CDR3 bases are TGTGCCAGCAGCCCACACGCCGGGACGGGGAGGGATGAGCAGTTCTTC.

In its sample, this clone was seen once. The V call is TRBV4-2, the J call TRBJ1-3; D not certain. Germline assignment: CDR1 LGHNA and CDR2 YNFKEQ. The CDR3 is 13 residues long. V was shortened by 0 bases and J by 8 bases, with 8 bases between the two germline ends. CDR3 residues: CASSQDLRDTIYF. Written as DNA, the CDR3 is TGTGCCAGCAGCCAAGATCTTCGTGACACCATATATTTT.

The V call is TRBV5-6, the J call TRBJ2-5; D gene unclear. This CDR3 region has 14 residues. CDR1 SGHDT and CDR2 YYEEEE come from the germline V gene. The germline V and J ends were trimmed by 2 bases and 3 bases, with 11 bases remaining between them. The CDR3 DNA reads TGTGCCAGCAGCTTCGTCCAGTTGGAAGAGACCCAGTACTTC. This sequence encodes CASSFVQLEETQYF.

The chain joins TRBV10-2 to TRBJ2-7, with TRBD1 as a possible D gene (8 bases). V was trimmed by 7 bases and J by 1 base, leaving 17 bases between them. Germline V gene sequence: CDR1 WSHSY, CDR2 SAAADI. The CDR3 totals 15 residues. Here the CDR3 DNA reads TGCGCCAGCAACAACAGGGGGGGTATTTCCTACGAGCAGTACTTC. It encodes CASNNRGGISYEQYF.

The genes are TRBV19 and TRBJ1-2; D not certain. The CDR3 covers 13 residues. Germline assignment: CDR1 LNHDA and CDR2 SQIVND (reference sequence). The V gene lost 0 bases and the J gene lost 5 bases, with 7 bases spanning the gap. The CDR3 region has the DNA TGTGCCAGTAGTATAGACAGGAAATATGGCTACACCTTC. Translation gives CASSIDRKYGYTF.